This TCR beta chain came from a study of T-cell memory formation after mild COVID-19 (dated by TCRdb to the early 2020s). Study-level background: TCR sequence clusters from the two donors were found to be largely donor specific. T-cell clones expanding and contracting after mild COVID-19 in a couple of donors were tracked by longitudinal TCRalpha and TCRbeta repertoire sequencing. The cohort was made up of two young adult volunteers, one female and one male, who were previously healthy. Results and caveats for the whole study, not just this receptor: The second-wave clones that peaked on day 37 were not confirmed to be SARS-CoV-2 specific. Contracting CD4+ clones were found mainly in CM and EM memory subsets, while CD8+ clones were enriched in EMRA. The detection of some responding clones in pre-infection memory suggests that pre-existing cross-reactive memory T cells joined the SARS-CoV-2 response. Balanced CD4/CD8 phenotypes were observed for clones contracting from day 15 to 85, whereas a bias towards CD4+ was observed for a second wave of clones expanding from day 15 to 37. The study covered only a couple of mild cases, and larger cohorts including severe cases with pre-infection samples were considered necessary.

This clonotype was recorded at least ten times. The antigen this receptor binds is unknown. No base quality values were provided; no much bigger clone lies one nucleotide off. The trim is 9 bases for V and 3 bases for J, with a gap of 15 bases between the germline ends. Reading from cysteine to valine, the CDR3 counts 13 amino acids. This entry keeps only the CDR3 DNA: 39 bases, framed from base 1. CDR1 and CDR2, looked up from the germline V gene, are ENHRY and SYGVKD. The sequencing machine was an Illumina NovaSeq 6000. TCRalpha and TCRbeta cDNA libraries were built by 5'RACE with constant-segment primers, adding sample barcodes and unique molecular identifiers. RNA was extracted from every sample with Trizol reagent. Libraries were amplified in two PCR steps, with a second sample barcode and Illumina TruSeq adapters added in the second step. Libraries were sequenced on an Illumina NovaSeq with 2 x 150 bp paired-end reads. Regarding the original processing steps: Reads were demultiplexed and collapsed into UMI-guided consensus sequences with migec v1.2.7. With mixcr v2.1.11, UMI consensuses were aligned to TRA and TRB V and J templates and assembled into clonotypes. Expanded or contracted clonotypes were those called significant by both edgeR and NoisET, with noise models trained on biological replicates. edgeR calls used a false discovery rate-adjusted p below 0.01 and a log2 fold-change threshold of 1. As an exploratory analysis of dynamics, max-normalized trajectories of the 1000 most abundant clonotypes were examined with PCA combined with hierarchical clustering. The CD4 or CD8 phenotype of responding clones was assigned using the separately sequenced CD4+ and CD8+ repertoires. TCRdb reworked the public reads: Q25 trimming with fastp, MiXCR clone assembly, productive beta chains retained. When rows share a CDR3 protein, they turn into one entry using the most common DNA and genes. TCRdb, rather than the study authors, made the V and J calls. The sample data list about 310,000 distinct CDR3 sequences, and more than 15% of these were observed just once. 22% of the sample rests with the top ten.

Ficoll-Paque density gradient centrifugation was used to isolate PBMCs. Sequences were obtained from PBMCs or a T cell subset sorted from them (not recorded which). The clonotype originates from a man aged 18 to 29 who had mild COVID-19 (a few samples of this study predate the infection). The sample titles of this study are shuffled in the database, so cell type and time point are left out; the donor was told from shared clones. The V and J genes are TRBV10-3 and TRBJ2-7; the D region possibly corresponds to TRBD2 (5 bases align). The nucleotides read TGTGCCATGAGCCCGGGAAAAGACTACGAGCAGTACGTC. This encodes CAMSPGKDYEQYV.